This T cell receptor (beta chain) was captured in a study of T cells in tuberculosis. This table comes from immunoSEQ multiplex PCR, and its TCRdb copy is limited to in-frame clones, with some not included. This sample has approximately 30,000 clones, with around 97% found just once. Trimming cost V 4 bases and J 4 bases, with 10 bases left between them. CDR1 is LGHNA and CDR2 is YNFKEQ in the germline V gene. The CDR3 totals 13 residues. The sequencing input was PBMCs. The V gene is TRBV4-2, the J gene TRBJ1-1; TRBD1 might be the D (5 bases). This TCR was recovered from a donor between 10 and 35 years old with latent tuberculosis or without tuberculosis infection. CDR3 DNA sequence: TGTGCCAGCAGCCCAGGGTTCATCACTGAAGCTTTCTTT. Translated: CASSPGFITEAFF.